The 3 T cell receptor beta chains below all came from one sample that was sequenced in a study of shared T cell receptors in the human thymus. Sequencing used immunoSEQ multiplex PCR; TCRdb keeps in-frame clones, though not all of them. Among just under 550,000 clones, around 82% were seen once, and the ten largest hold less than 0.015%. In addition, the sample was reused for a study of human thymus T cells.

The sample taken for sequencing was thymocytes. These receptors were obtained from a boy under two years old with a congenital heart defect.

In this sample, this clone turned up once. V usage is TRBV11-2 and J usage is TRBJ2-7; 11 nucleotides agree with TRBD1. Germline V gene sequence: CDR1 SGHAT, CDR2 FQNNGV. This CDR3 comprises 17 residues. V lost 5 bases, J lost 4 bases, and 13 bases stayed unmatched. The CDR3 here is CASSQRGAGTGGYEQYF. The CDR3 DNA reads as TGTGCCAGCAGCCAAAGGGGCGCCGGGACAGGGGGTTACGAGCAGTACTTC.

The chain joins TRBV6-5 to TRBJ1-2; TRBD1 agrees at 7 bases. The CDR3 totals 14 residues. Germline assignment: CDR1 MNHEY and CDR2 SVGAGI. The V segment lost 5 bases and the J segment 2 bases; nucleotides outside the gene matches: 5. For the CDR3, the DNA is TGTGCCAGCAGTACCAAGACAGGGAACTATGGCTACACCTTC. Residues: CASSTKTGNYGYTF.

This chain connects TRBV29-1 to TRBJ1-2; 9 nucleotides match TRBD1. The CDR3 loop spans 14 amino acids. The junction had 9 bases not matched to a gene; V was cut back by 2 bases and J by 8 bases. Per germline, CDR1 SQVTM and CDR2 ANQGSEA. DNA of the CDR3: TGCAGCGTTGAATCCGGGACAGGGACAGGGGGCTACACCTTC. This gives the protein CSVESGTGTGGYTF.